This T cell receptor (beta chain) was recorded in a study of technical replicates of blood from a handful of donors. The ends lost 11 bases at V and 0 bases at J; junction bases unmatched: 8. Germline V CDR1 and CDR2: MDHEN, SYDVKM. There are 15 residues in the CDR3. Repertoires were generated with immunoSEQ multiplex PCR, while TCRdb's copy carries only in-frame clones and drops some. This sample has about 72,000 clones, with nearly 97% found just once. This clone was observed once. The V gene is TRBV28, the J gene TRBJ1-4; the match to TRBD1 covers 8 bases. The sequence was collected from a human donor in good health. Sequenced input: T cells isolated from PBMCs. The CDR3 reads CASGTGPSTNEKLFF. For the CDR3, the DNA is TGTGCCTCTGGGACAGGCCCATCAACTAATGAAAAACTGTTTTTT.